The T cell receptor (beta chain) under discussion was sequenced for a study of T cell changes during pregnancy in multiple sclerosis. This clone occurred once. Produced via immunoSEQ multiplex PCR; TCRdb's table is partial and in-frame only. Of approximately 90,000 clones in the sample, approximately 92% were seen once. CDR1 and CDR2 (germline): MNHEY, SMNVEV (reference sequence). This CDR3 has 13 residues. Trimming cost V 4 bases and J 3 bases; bases outside gene matches: 2. Here the sequenced sample was peripheral blood, taken after pregnancy. The receptor was derived from a female donor with multiple sclerosis, enrolled in a pregnancy study. This chain connects TRBV27 to TRBJ2-7; 8 bases agree with TRBD1. CDR3 residues: CASSSGQGYEQYF. In DNA, the CDR3 is TGTGCCAGCAGTTCCGGACAGGGCTACGAGCAGTACTTC.